This T cell receptor (beta chain) was recorded in a study of blood T cells in healthy people across ages. The donors, aged 6 to 90, were healthy Caucasians from Russia. The CDR3 is made up of 17 amino acids. Germline V gene data show CDR1 as SGHTA and CDR2 as FQGTGA. Trimming left V 3 bases short and J 0 bases short, with 18 bases between. Through a sample-barcoded 5' primer and a J-beta primer mix, a second PCR was run for roughly 7 to 12 cycles. TCRdb ran MiXCR on the 5' RACE reads and lists one entry per CDR3 protein. The profile shows around 800,000 distinct CDR3 sequences, roughly 24% of them singletons. These data were likewise used in another study, on T cells of mothers and their children. In that study: Clones that were microchimeric and persistent were not detected among T cells.

Material: blood. The receptor's source is a boy younger than 18 in good health. This chain joins TRBV7-3 and TRBJ2-7; D uncertain. CDR3 amino acids: CASSLFFYGRDSYEQYF. DNA of the CDR3: TGTGCCAGCAGCTTGTTTTTTTATGGCAGAGACTCCTACGAGCAGTACTTC.